The 28 T cell receptor beta chains in this list originate from one sample, sequenced in a study of T cells after yellow fever vaccination. TCRdb redid the calling of the 5' RACE reads with MiXCR, one entry per CDR3 protein. The repertoire consists of approximately 150,000 distinct CDR3 sequences, with 7.7% occurring once and the leading ten covering approximately 0.67%. Specimen: CD4+ T cells sorted from PBMCs, collected 5 days after the yellow fever booster vaccination. The receptors were sampled from a man younger than 45 who received the YFV17D yellow fever vaccine.

This clonotype was recorded at least ten times. The chain carries TRBV5-1 and TRBJ2-5, with D unclear. V gave up 0 bases and J gave up 4 bases, with 13 bases separating them. This CDR3 has 15 residues. Looked up from germline, CDR1 is SGHRS and CDR2 is YFSETQ. The CDR3 DNA sequence: TGCGCCAGCAGCTTGGAGGGCCTCCTTGGAGAGACCCAGTACTTC. Translating it yields CASSLEGLLGETQYF.

There are a few counts of this clonotype. The chain is built from TRBV18 and TRBJ2-5; 15 bases line up with TRBD2. V lost 6 bases and J lost 5; bases outside the gene matches: 7. CDR3 length: 16 amino acids. Per the germline V gene, CDR1 is KGHSH and CDR2 is LQKENI. DNA for the CDR3: TGTGCCAGCTCCCAGGGACTAGCGGGAGGACGGGAGACCCAGTACTTC. The encoded protein is CASSQGLAGGRETQYF.

This clonotype has a count of ten or more. V and J are TRBV7-9 and TRBJ1-2; 7 positions agree with TRBD1. The CDR3 is made up of 16 amino acids. V gave up 6 bases and J gave up 4 bases; unmatched junction bases: 14. Germline lookup yields CDR1 SEHNR and CDR2 FQNEAQ (reference sequence). CDR3 DNA sequence: TGTGCCAGCAGGCTGACGGACAGGCGGGACCTCTATGGCTACACCTTC. The encoded protein is CASRLTDRRDLYGYTF.

Remarks on this clonotype: A much larger clonotype is one base distant, so this may be a read error. The V call is TRBV30, the J call TRBJ2-3; D unresolved. Germline-derived CDR1 and CDR2 are GTSNPN and SVGIG (reference sequence). This CDR3 has 12 amino acids. With 4 bases removed from V and 4 bases from J, the gap between germline ends came to 9 bases. The CDR3 protein is CAWTRTADTQYF. The CDR3 DNA sequence: TGTGCCTGGACTCGTACAGCAGATACGCAGTATTTT.

Many counts were recorded for this clonotype. The chain carries TRBV12-3 or TRBV12-4 and TRBJ2-7, with 10 positions matching TRBD1. CDR3 length equals 15 residues. Unmatched junction bases numbered 6, after V lost 6 bases and J lost 1 base. CDR3 residues: CASRDRTGGSYEQYF. The CDR3 coding sequence is TGTGCCAGCAGAGATAGGACAGGGGGTTCCTACGAGCAGTACTTC.

This chain links TRBV6-5 with TRBJ2-5; tentatively, D is TRBD1 or TRBD2 (5 bases each). The germline V and J ends were trimmed by 2 bases and 6 bases, with 13 bases remaining between them. Germline CDR1 and CDR2: MNHEY and SVGAGI. The CDR3 is 14 residues long. Written as DNA, the CDR3 is TGTGCCAGCAGTTACGCGGGCTCGGGACAGACCCAGTACTTC. It yields the protein CASSYAGSGQTQYF.

In its sample, this clonotype was seen many times. The rearrangement joins TRBV7-2 to TRBJ2-7, with 7 bases lining up with TRBD2. With V trimmed by 5 bases and J by 3 bases, 10 bases remained unmatched. This CDR3 contains 15 residues. Germline V gene sequence: CDR1 SGHTA, CDR2 FQGNSA. The CDR3 region is CASSRVGGSNYEQYF. CDR3 bases: TGTGCCAGCAGCCGGGTAGGCGGGAGTAACTACGAGCAGTACTTC. Drawing the rest from reference TRBV7-2 and TRBJ2-7, the complete variable domain is GAGVSQSPSNKVTEKGKDVELRCDPISGHTALYWYRQSLGQGLEFLIYFQGNSAPDKSGLPSDRFSAERTGGSVSTLTIQRTQQEDSAVYLCASSRVGGSNYEQYFGPGTRLTVT.

Many counts were recorded for this clonotype. The CDR3 spells CASSQDFTTGTGGEEQYF. As DNA, the CDR3 is TGTGCCAGCAGCCAAGATTTTACAACCGGGACGGGGGGTGAGGAGCAGTACTTC. This chain uses TRBV4-2 with TRBJ2-7, with 7 bases aligning to TRBD2. CDR3 length: 18 residues. Germline lookup yields CDR1 LGHNA and CDR2 YNFKEQ. The V segment lost 0 bases and the J segment 7 bases; nucleotides outside the gene matches: 18.

This clonotype has at least ten counts. The chain couples TRBV12-3 or TRBV12-4 to TRBJ2-1; D remains ambiguous. The V end was cut by 6 bases, the J end by 0 bases, with 12 bases between. The CDR3 totals 15 residues. The CDR3 region is CASSHDVSSYNEQFF. CDR3 DNA: TGTGCCAGCAGCCACGACGTGAGCTCCTACAATGAGCAGTTCTTC.

The J gene is TRBJ1-4, the V gene TRBV7-8; D gene ambiguous. Trimming removed 1 base at V and 16 bases at J, with 13 bases between. CDR1 is SGHVS and CDR2 is FQNEAQ in the germline V gene. CDR3 length equals 12 residues. CDR3: CASSLDFSVRFF. The CDR3 DNA sequence: TGTGCCAGCAGCTTAGATTTCTCCGTCAGGTTTTTT.

This clonotype was detected ten times or more. V and J are TRBV6-2 or TRBV6-3 and TRBJ2-1, with no clear D. The germline V gene has CDR1 MNHEY and CDR2 SVGEGT. V lost 6 bases, J lost 4 bases, and 10 bases lay in between. This CDR3 contains 13 residues. CDR3 coding DNA: TGTGCCAGCAGGATGGGCCAATACAATGAGCAGTTCTTC. The encoded protein is CASRMGQYNEQFF.

This clonotype was seen many times. V is TRBV7-2 and J is TRBJ2-7, with 9 bases matching TRBD2. CDR3 size: 14 residues. V dropped 4 bases and J dropped 2; count of bases not matched to a gene: 3. Germline V gene sequence: CDR1 SGHTA, CDR2 FQGNSA. Here the CDR3 reads CASSSTSGPYEQYF. The CDR3, as DNA: TGTGCCAGCAGCTCGACTAGCGGCCCCTACGAGCAGTACTTC. Supplemented by reference TRBV7-2 and TRBJ2-7, the full variable domain reads GAGVSQSPSNKVTEKGKDVELRCDPISGHTALYWYRQSLGQGLEFLIYFQGNSAPDKSGLPSDRFSAERTGGSVSTLTIQRTQQEDSAVYLCASSSTSGPYEQYFGPGTRLTVT.

This clonotype has at least ten counts. The CDR3 here is CSARWAKTYNEQFF. The CDR3 nucleotides read TGCAGTGCTAGGTGGGCAAAGACCTACAATGAGCAGTTCTTC. The J gene is TRBJ2-1, the V gene TRBV20-1; D is undetermined. The V end was cut by 3 bases, the J end by 2 bases, with 11 bases between. From germline, CDR1 is DFQATT and CDR2 SNEGSKA (reference sequence). This CDR3 region has 14 residues.

This clonotype was counted between two and nine times. This chain connects TRBV7-6 to TRBJ2-1, with TRBD2 matching 13 bases. The V gene's germline CDR1 is SGHVS and CDR2 FNYEAQ. This CDR3 has 18 residues. V shed 5 bases, J shed 9 bases, and the junction held 16 bases outside the gene matches. The CDR3 loop is CASSPGLAGAGAGGEQFF. The CDR3 DNA reads as TGTGCCAGCAGCCCTGGACTAGCGGGAGCTGGAGCGGGGGGTGAGCAGTTCTTC. The whole variable domain, remainder taken from reference TRBV7-6 and TRBJ2-1, is GAGVSQSPRYKVTKRGQDVALRCDPISGHVSLYWYRQALGQGPEFLTYFNYEAQQDKSGLPNDRFSAERPEGSISTLTIQRTEQRDSAMYRCASSPGLAGAGAGGEQFFGPGTRLTVL.

The sample holds many counts of this clonotype. The chain recombines TRBV7-9 with TRBJ2-5; D is uncertain. Trimming took 5 bases from V and 5 from J, leaving 6 bases between them. Germline V lookup: CDR1 SEHNR, CDR2 FQNEAQ (reference sequence). The CDR3 runs to 11 residues. The CDR3 DNA sequence: TGTGCCAGCAGCCCCGCGGAGACCCAGTACTTC. Its protein product is CASSPAETQYF.

This clonotype was counted many times. CDR3 DNA: TGCAGTGCTAAAGGGGGCAATGAGCAGTTCTTC. Protein: CSAKGGNEQFF. The rearrangement joins TRBV20-1 to TRBJ2-1, with D perhaps matching TRBD1 (6 bases). Germline values: CDR1 DFQATT, CDR2 SNEGSKA (reference sequence). The CDR3 has 11 amino acids. Trimming left V 4 bases short and J 6 bases short, with 7 bases between.

This clonotype was detected ten times or more. This chain joins TRBV5-1 and TRBJ2-1; D may be TRBD2 (5 bases). The CDR3 is 15 amino acids. From germline, CDR1 is SGHRS and CDR2 YFSETQ. V lost 4 bases to trimming and J lost 0 bases, with 11 bases between them. The CDR3 DNA is TGCGCCAGCAGCCGCCGGGGTGGCTCCTACAATGAGCAGTTCTTC. Translation: CASSRRGGSYNEQFF.

The sample holds many counts of this clonotype. CDR3 nucleotide sequence: TGCAGTGCTATATCGGGCCTAGCGGTTAACAATGAGCAGTTCTTC. As protein: CSAISGLAVNNEQFF. This chain connects TRBV20-1 to TRBJ2-1, with TRBD2 matching 7 bases. Germline CDR1 is DFQATT and CDR2 is SNEGSKA (reference sequence). The CDR3 is 15 residues long. Trimming took 4 bases from V and 5 from J; bases not matched to a gene: 11.

This clonotype was seen a handful of times. A read error may produce the germline difference seen at one junction end. The chain employs TRBV2 and TRBJ2-3; 13 bases align to TRBD2. Germline CDR1 reads SNHLY; CDR2 reads FYNNEI. CDR3 length equals 18 residues. CDR3 coding DNA: TGTGCCTGCAGCCTCTTCCGACTAGCGGGAGGTGAAGCAGATACGCAGTATTTT. This sequence encodes CACSLFRLAGGEADTQYF.

This clonotype was seen a handful of times. The chain recombines TRBV30 with TRBJ1-5, with unresolved D. The germline CDR1 and CDR2 sequences are GTSNPN and SVGIG (reference sequence). V was clipped by 4 bases and J by 7 bases, with 14 bases between them. The CDR3 spans 13 residues. The CDR3 loop reads CAWNLGLSQPQHF. The CDR3, as DNA: TGTGCCTGGAACCTTGGACTTTCACAGCCCCAGCATTTT.

There are many counts of this clonotype. The chain uses TRBV27 and TRBJ2-1, with 7 bases fitting TRBD1. CDR1 and CDR2 (germline): MNHEY, SMNVEV (reference sequence). This CDR3 is built from 16 residues. V was pared by 6 bases and J by 1 base, with 9 bases of the junction left unmatched. The CDR3 nucleotides read TGTGCCAGCAGCGATGACAGGGTTCCTTCCTACAATGAGCAGTTCTTC. Translation: CASSDDRVPSYNEQFF.

At least ten counts were recorded for this clonotype. The V call is TRBV12-3 or TRBV12-4, the J call TRBJ2-2, with TRBD2 matching over 12 bases. The CDR3 loop spans 15 amino acids. The V gene end was trimmed by 7 bases and the J gene end by 7 bases; junction bases not matched to a gene: 7. Written as DNA, the CDR3 is TGTGCCAGCAACAGACTAGCGGGAGTCGACGGGGAGCTGTTTTTT. Its translation is CASNRLAGVDGELFF.

This clonotype was counted a few times. Being one base from a much bigger clone, this may be a read error. The chain is built from TRBV15 and TRBJ2-7; no firm D call. The CDR3 covers 13 residues. The germline CDR1 and CDR2 sequences are LNHNV and YYDKDF (reference sequence). Between the trimmed V and J ends, which lost 0 bases and 3 bases, there was a span of 6 bases. The CDR3 coding sequence is TGTGCCACCAGCAGAGATCCGGGCTACGAGCAGTACTTC. Its protein is CATSRDPGYEQYF.

This clonotype was detected many times. The chain recombines TRBV12-3 or TRBV12-4 with TRBJ1-6, with no clear D. The CDR3 extends over 12 amino acids. V lost 6 bases and J 11 bases, leaving 11 bases between the germline ends. CDR3 in DNA: TGTGCCAGCAGCCTAAGGGAACCACCCCTCCACTTT. It yields the protein CASSLREPPLHF.

This clonotype was seen at least ten times. The chain uses TRBV19 and TRBJ2-5; 9 bases map to TRBD2. Germline V gene lookup returns CDR1 LNHDA and CDR2 SQIVND (reference sequence). J was trimmed by 4 bases and V by 5 bases; bases with no gene match: 5. This CDR3 region has 14 residues. CDR3 amino acids: CASSSGTSRETQYF. The CDR3, as DNA: TGTGCCAGTAGTTCTGGGACTAGCCGAGAGACCCAGTACTTC.

This clonotype was seen repeatedly, ten times or more. The V gene is TRBV29-1, the J gene TRBJ2-2, with D possibly being TRBD2 (5 bases). This CDR3 is 14 amino acids long. Germline loops: CDR1 SQVTM, CDR2 ANQGSEA. V was trimmed by 7 bases and J by 3 bases, leaving 15 bases between them. CDR3 sequence: CSAGVQRHTGELFF. For the CDR3, the DNA is TGCAGCGCTGGGGTCCAGCGGCACACCGGGGAGCTGTTTTTT.

This clonotype came up many times. The chain recombines TRBV6-5 with TRBJ2-3, with 9 bases matching TRBD2. CDR1 and CDR2 from the germline V gene are MNHEY and SVGAGI. The CDR3 spans 15 residues. With 4 bases clipped from V and 11 bases from J, the junction kept 13 bases outside the gene matches. The chain's CDR3 is CASSSLAGEGSEQYF. Written as DNA, the CDR3 is TGTGCCAGCAGTTCCTTAGCGGGAGAGGGTAGTGAGCAGTATTTT.

This clonotype was recorded at least ten times. The chain is built from TRBV20-1 and TRBJ2-3; D not certain. Trimming removed 3 bases from V and 0 bases from J, with 10 bases in between. Germline-derived CDR1 and CDR2 are DFQATT and SNEGSKA (reference sequence). CDR3 length: 14 amino acids. CDR3 sequence: CSARGGTSTDTQYF. The CDR3 coding sequence is TGCAGTGCTAGGGGCGGAACTAGCACAGATACGCAGTATTTT.